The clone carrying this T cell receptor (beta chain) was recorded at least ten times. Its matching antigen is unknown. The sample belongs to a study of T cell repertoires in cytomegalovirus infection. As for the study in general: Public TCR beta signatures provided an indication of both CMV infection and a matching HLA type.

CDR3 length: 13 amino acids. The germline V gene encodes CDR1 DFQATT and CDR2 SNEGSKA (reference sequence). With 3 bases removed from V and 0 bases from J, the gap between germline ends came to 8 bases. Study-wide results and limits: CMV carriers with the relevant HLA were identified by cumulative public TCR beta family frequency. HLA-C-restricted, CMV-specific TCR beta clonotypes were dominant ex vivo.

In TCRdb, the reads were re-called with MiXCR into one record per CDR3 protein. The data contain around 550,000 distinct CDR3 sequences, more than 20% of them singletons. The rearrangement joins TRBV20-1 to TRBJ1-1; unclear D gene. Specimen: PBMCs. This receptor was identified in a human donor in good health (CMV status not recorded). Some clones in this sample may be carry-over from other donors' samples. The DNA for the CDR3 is TGCAGTGCTAGTTCGGTGATGAACACTGAAGCTTTCTTT. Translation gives CSASSVMNTEAFF.